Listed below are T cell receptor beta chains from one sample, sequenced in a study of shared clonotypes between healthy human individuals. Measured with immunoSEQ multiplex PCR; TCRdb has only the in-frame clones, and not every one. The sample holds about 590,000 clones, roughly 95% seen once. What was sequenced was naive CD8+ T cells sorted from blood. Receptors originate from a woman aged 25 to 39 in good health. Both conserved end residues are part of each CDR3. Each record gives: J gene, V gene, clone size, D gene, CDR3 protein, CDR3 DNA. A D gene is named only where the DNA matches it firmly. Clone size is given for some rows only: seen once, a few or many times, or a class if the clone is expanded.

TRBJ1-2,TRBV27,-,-,CASSPSGWGYTF,TGTGCCAGCAGTCCCTCAGGGTGGGGCTACACCTTC
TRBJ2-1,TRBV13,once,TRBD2,CASSSSIAGGKYNEQFF,TGTGCCAGCAGCTCTTCGATAGCGGGAGGGAAGTACAATGAGCAGTTCTTC
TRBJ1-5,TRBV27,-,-,CASSLLSGLEPQHF,TGTGCCAGCAGTTTATTATCAGGGCTAGAGCCCCAGCATTTT
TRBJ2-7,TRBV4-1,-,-,CASSQNLFYEQYF,TGCGCCAGCAGCCAAAACCTCTTCTACGAGCAGTACTTC
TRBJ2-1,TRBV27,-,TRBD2,CASSDHRLAGLAWGYNEQFF,TGTGCCAGCAGCGACCACCGACTAGCGGGGTTGGCATGGGGTTACAATGAGCAGTTCTTC
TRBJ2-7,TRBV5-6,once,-,CASSPQANEQYF,TGTGCCAGCAGCCCCCAGGCGAACGAGCAGTACTTC
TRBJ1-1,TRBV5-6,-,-,CASSWAGGTEAFF,TGTGCCAGCAGCTGGGCTGGGGGGACTGAAGCTTTCTTT
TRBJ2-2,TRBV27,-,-,CASSFSASGTGELFF,TGTGCCAGCAGTTTTTCCGCCTCCGGCACCGGGGAGCTGTTTTTT
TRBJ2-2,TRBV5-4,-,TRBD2,CASSLATSSGELFF,TGTGCCAGCAGCTTGGCGACTAGCTCCGGGGAGCTGTTTTTT
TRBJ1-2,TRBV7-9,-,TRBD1,CASSADRGYGYTF,TGTGCCAGCAGCGCAGACAGGGGCTATGGCTACACCTTC
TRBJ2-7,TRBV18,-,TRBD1,CASSPRDRSSYEQYF,TGTGCCAGCTCACCTCGGGACAGGTCATCCTACGAGCAGTACTTC
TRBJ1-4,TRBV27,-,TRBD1,CASSTTGTGINEKLFF,TGTGCCAGCAGTACCACCGGGACAGGGATTAATGAAAAACTGTTTTTT
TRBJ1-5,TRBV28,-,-,CASSSPLTNQPQHF,TGTGCCAGCAGTTCCCCCCTTACCAATCAGCCCCAGCATTTT
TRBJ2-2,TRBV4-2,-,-,CASSQEGLITGELFF,TGTGCCAGCAGCCAAGAGGGTCTAATCACCGGGGAGCTGTTTTTT
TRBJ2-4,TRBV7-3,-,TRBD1,CASSSGTGRNIQYF,TGTGCCAGCAGCTCTGGGACAGGGAGGAACATTCAGTACTTC
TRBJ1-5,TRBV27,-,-,CASSFRGGSQPQHF,TGTGCCAGCAGTTTCCGAGGGGGTAGTCAGCCCCAGCATTTT
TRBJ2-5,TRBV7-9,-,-,CASSLSGGSQETQYF,TGTGCCAGCAGCTTATCTGGGGGTTCACAAGAGACCCAGTACTTC
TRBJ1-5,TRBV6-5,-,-,CASSYQLNQPQHF,TGTGCCAGCAGTTACCAGTTAAATCAGCCCCAGCATTTT
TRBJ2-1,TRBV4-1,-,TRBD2,CASSQDFGDYTNEQFF,TGCGCCAGCAGCCAAGATTTCGGGGACTATACCAATGAGCAGTTCTTC
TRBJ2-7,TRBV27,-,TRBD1,CASTSGTGHEQYF,TGTGCCAGCACATCCGGGACAGGGCACGAGCAGTACTTC
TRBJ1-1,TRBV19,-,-,CASKKGTEAFF,TGTGCCAGTAAGAAGGGCACTGAAGCTTTCTTT
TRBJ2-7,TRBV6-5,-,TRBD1,CASSYSTGGEQYF,TGTGCCAGCAGTTACTCGACAGGGGGCGAGCAGTACTTC
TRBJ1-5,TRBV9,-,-,CASSETGSNQPQHF,TGTGCCAGCAGCGAAACAGGAAGCAATCAGCCCCAGCATTTT
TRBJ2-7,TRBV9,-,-,CASSAAREYEQYF,TGTGCCAGCAGCGCAGCGAGGGAATACGAGCAGTACTTC
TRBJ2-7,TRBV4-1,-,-,CASSQALTGNEQYF,TGCGCCAGCAGCCAAGCTCTTACAGGGAACGAGCAGTACTTC
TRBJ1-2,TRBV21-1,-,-,CASSKRTDYGYTF,TGTGCCAGCAGCAAGAGAACAGATTATGGCTACACCTTC
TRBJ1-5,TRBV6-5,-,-,CASRSQGLGNQPQHF,TGTGCCAGCAGGTCACAGGGCTTGGGCAATCAGCCCCAGCATTTT
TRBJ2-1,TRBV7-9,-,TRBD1,CASSHHERDRGWPNEQFF,TGTGCCAGCAGCCACCACGAGCGAGACAGGGGTTGGCCCAATGAGCAGTTCTTC
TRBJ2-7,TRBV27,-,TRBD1,CASSFGTGSYEQYF,TGTGCCAGTAGCTTCGGGACAGGTTCCTACGAGCAGTACTTC
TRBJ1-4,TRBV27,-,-,CASGSTNEKLFF,TGTGCCAGTGGATCAACTAATGAAAAACTGTTTTTT
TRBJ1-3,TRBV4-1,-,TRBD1,CASSWDREGGNTIYF,TGCGCCAGCAGCTGGGACAGGGAAGGTGGAAACACCATATATTTT
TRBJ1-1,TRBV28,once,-,CASSGLGVTNTEAFF,TGTGCCAGCAGCGGTCTCGGGGTAACGAACACTGAAGCTTTCTTT
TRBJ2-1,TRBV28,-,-,CASSLLSSYNEQFF,TGTGCCAGCAGTTTGCTGAGCTCCTACAATGAGCAGTTCTTC
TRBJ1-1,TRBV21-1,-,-,CASSLQGQGGWTEAFF,TGTGCCAGCAGCCTTCAGGGACAGGGGGGCTGGACTGAAGCTTTCTTT
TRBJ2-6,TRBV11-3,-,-,CASSYETSGANVLTF,TGTGCCAGCAGCTATGAGACTTCTGGGGCCAACGTCCTGACTTTC
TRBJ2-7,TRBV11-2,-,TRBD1,CASSSGQGVPYEQYF,TGTGCCAGCAGCTCAGGACAGGGGGTCCCCTACGAGCAGTACTTC
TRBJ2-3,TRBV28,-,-,CATTEGLGTDTQYF,TGTGCCACCACTGAGGGTCTTGGCACAGATACGCAGTATTTT
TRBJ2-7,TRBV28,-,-,CASSFSLVHEQYF,TGTGCCAGCAGTTTCTCCCTCGTCCACGAGCAGTACTTC
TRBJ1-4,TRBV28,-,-,CASSFRGNSPNEKLFF,TGTGCCAGCAGTTTTAGGGGGAATTCACCTAATGAAAAACTGTTTTTT
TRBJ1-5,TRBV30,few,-,CAWTGEGNQPQHF,TGTGCCTGGACAGGGGAGGGCAATCAGCCCCAGCATTTT
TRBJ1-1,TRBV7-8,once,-,CASSLLNSDEAFF,TGTGCCAGCAGCTTACTGAATTCGGATGAAGCTTTCTTT